These 23 T cell receptor beta chains originate from one sample sequenced in a study of regulatory T cells in long-lasting Graves disease. Time point of the sample: persistent/refractory GD, antithyroid drugs over 5 years with positive TRAb. PBMC RNA served as the TCR library source. Relying on iRepertoire HTBI primers and Arm-PCR of CDR3 regions, the team built TCR beta libraries. Via MiXCR, TCRdb re-called the multiplex PCR reads, giving one row per CDR3 protein. The table includes a few hundred thousand distinct CDR3 sequences, about a quarter detected once. The specimen was peripheral blood mononuclear cells (PBMCs), collected when the disease was refractory, from a patient treated with antithyroid drugs. The receptors were sampled from a female donor with Graves disease.

The V and J genes are TRBV18 and TRBJ2-7, with TRBD2 as a possible D gene (6 bases). Trimming stripped 3 bases from V and 3 bases from J, with 15 bases between. Per the germline V gene, CDR1 is KGHSH and CDR2 is LQKENI. CDR3 length: 15 residues. CDR3 sequence (DNA): TGTGCCAGCTCACCGCTGGGAGGAAACTTCTACGAGCAGTACTTC. This gives the protein CASSPLGGNFYEQYF.

The sample holds a few counts of this clonotype. This sequence joins TRBV28 and TRBJ1-3; TRBD1 might be the D (5 bases). The V and J ends lost 2 bases and 2 bases respectively, with 7 bases between them. The CDR3 is 14 residues long. Germline V CDR1 and CDR2: MDHEN, SYDVKM. In DNA form, the CDR3 reads TGTGCCAGCAGTTTACAGGGCCCTGGAAACACCATATATTTT. It specifies CASSLQGPGNTIYF.

The V call is TRBV19, the J call TRBJ1-1, with 7 bases that match TRBD1. Germline V gene data show CDR1 as LNHDA and CDR2 as SQIVND (reference sequence). With V trimmed by 4 bases and J by 4 bases, 6 bases remained unmatched. The CDR3 totals 14 residues. The CDR3 loop is CASSTRGGVTEAFF. In nucleotides, the CDR3 is TGTGCCAGTAGTACCAGAGGGGGCGTCACTGAAGCTTTCTTT.

About this clonotype: A clone one base away is much larger, so this may be a read error. The rearrangement links TRBV28 to TRBJ2-7; D is possibly TRBD2 (5 bases). Looked up from germline, CDR1 is MDHEN and CDR2 is SYDVKM. The CDR3 has 14 amino acids. The CDR3 is CANSLTGSGYEQYF. CDR3 bases: TGTGCCAACAGTTTAACTGGGAGCGGATACGAGCAGTACTTC.

This sequence joins TRBV7-8 and TRBJ2-1; 10 positions match TRBD2. The germline gives CDR1 SGHVS, CDR2 FQNEAQ. Unmatched junction bases numbered 5, after V lost 0 bases and J lost 6 bases. The CDR3 runs 16 residues. In nucleotides, the CDR3 is TGTGCCAGCAGCTTAGCTGGGACTAGCGTTTCCAATGAGCAGTTCTTC. It translates to CASSLAGTSVSNEQFF.

Here the CDR3 DNA reads TGCGCCAGCAGCTTGGCACGTGACAGGGTCTACGAGCAGTACTTC. Amino acid sequence: CASSLARDRVYEQYF. The rearrangement links TRBV5-1 to TRBJ2-7, with 7 bases that match TRBD1. This CDR3 contains 15 residues. Trimming removed 0 bases from V and 3 bases from J; junction bases left unmatched: 6. Germline V gene lookup returns CDR1 SGHRS and CDR2 YFSETQ.

This clonotype was detected many times. This chain links TRBV20-1 with TRBJ2-7; D is perhaps TRBD1 or TRBD2 (5 bases each). The CDR3 runs to 12 residues. The V end was cut by 7 bases, the J end by 4 bases, with 14 bases between. CDR1 DFQATT and CDR2 SNEGSKA come from the germline V gene (reference sequence). The CDR3 protein is CSVSRGPYEQYF. The CDR3 DNA reads as TGCAGTGTCTCGAGGGGACCTTACGAGCAGTACTTC.

J is TRBJ1-2 and V is TRBV20-1; 8 nucleotides line up with TRBD1. Germline assignment: CDR1 DFQATT and CDR2 SNEGSKA (reference sequence). With V trimmed by 2 bases and J by 0 bases, 17 bases remained unmatched. The CDR3 has 19 amino acids. The CDR3 region is CSARYGQGLEKMTNYGYTF. The CDR3 coding sequence is TGCAGTGCTAGATACGGACAGGGTTTAGAGAAGATGACTAACTATGGCTACACCTTC.

This chain uses TRBV30 with TRBJ1-1; weak D call: TRBD1 (5 bases). CDR3 size: 16 residues. Per the germline V gene, CDR1 is GTSNPN and CDR2 is SVGIG (reference sequence). V was cut by 3 bases and J by 2 bases, with 19 bases left in between. The CDR3 coding sequence is TGTGCCTGGAGGCCCCCCCCCGTCGGGGGAAACACTGAAGCTTTCTTT. The encoded protein is CAWRPPPVGGNTEAFF.

This chain links TRBV6-1 with TRBJ1-2; D gene ambiguous. The germline V and J ends were trimmed by 6 bases and 4 bases, with 15 bases remaining between them. There are 14 residues in the CDR3. CDR1 and CDR2 from the germline V gene are MNHNS and SASEGT. CDR3 loop: CASSPTGSFYGYTF. The CDR3 DNA is TGTGCCAGCAGCCCCACGGGATCGTTCTATGGCTACACCTTC.

J is TRBJ2-5 and V is TRBV4-3; no clear D. V was trimmed by 0 bases and J by 0 bases, leaving 8 bases between them. CDR3 length: 15 amino acids. CDR1 is LGHNA and CDR2 is YSLEER in the germline V gene. Here the CDR3 reads CASSQDWTNQETQYF. For the CDR3, the DNA is TGCGCCAGCAGCCAAGATTGGACGAACCAAGAGACCCAGTACTTC.

In regard to this clonotype: A much larger clone lies one base from this, so it may be a read error. CDR3 bases: TGTGCCGGCAGTTACTCTCCTAGCGGGAGTGTCAATGAGCAGTTCTTC. Translation: CAGSYSPSGSVNEQFF. This chain connects TRBV6-8 to TRBJ2-1; 10 bases match TRBD2. Germline loops: CDR1 MNHGY, CDR2 SAAAGT. This CDR3 region has 16 residues.

The rearrangement joins TRBV9 to TRBJ2-2; TRBD2 matches 10 bases. CDR3 size: 16 residues. V was clipped by 0 bases and J by 4 bases; unmatched bases: 3. Germline-derived CDR1 and CDR2 are SGDLS and YYNGEE. The CDR3 loop is CASSVEAGGPTGELFF. DNA for the CDR3: TGTGCCAGCAGCGTAGAAGCGGGAGGGCCCACCGGGGAGCTGTTTTTT.

A note on this clonotype: This may come from a read error, since a much larger clone is one base off. The conserved phenylalanine or tryptophan is not found at the CDR3 terminus, so this likely reflects a read error. V gene TRBV20-1 combines with J gene TRBJ2-5; D uncertain. Germline V gene data show CDR1 as DFQATT and CDR2 as SNEGSKA (reference sequence). The V gene lost 0 bases and the J gene lost 3 bases, with 14 bases spanning the gap. The length of the CDR3 is 15 residues. The CDR3 spells CSAREEGRPKETQYS. CDR3 in DNA: TGCAGTGCTAGAGAGGAAGGAAGACCTAAAGAGACCCAGTACTCC.

On this clonotype itself: A read error may account for a junction end that differs from germline. The V call is TRBV5-1, the J call TRBJ1-2; D unresolved. Germline-derived CDR1 and CDR2 are SGHRS and YFSETQ. CDR3 length equals 13 residues. This CDR3 is CVSSFRSGYGYTF. The CDR3 DNA is TGCGTCAGCAGCTTCCGGTCGGGCTATGGCTACACCTTC.

The CDR3 spells CASGNRGPQETQYF. CDR3 nucleotides: TGTGCCAGCGGAAACCGGGGTCCACAAGAGACCCAGTACTTC. The genes are TRBV27 and TRBJ2-5, with TRBD2 as a possible D gene (5 bases). The CDR3 is 14 amino acids. The germline V and J ends were trimmed by 8 bases and 2 bases, with 15 bases remaining between them. Germline lookup yields CDR1 MNHEY and CDR2 SMNVEV (reference sequence).

This chain links TRBV6-1 with TRBJ1-1; D is unresolved. This CDR3 has 12 amino acids. Germline-derived CDR1 and CDR2 are MNHNS and SASEGT. Between the trimmed V and J ends, which lost 1 base and 7 bases, there was a span of 7 bases. CDR3 sequence: CASSEERIEAFF. CDR3 in DNA: TGTGCCAGCAGTGAAGAGAGGATTGAAGCTTTCTTT.

The chain couples TRBV12-3 or TRBV12-4 to TRBJ1-1; D call uncertain. Trimming removed 4 bases from V and 0 bases from J, with 9 bases in between. The CDR3 loop spans 14 amino acids. The CDR3 nucleotides read TGTGCCAGCAGTTCGTTCGAGATGAACACTGAAGCTTTCTTT. Protein product: CASSSFEMNTEAFF.

The V call is TRBV5-1, the J call TRBJ2-7, with a weak D call TRBD1 (5 bases). Germline V gene data show CDR1 as SGHRS and CDR2 as YFSETQ. The CDR3 is 12 amino acids. V was pared by 0 bases and J by 12 bases, with 13 bases between. The CDR3 sequence: CASSLEGARLYF. In DNA, the CDR3 is TGCGCCAGCAGCTTGGAAGGGGCCCGCCTGTACTTC.

The chain combines TRBV7-2 with TRBJ2-7; 7 bases align to TRBD1. Germline V CDR1 and CDR2: SGHTA, FQGNSA. J lost 4 bases, V lost 5 bases, and 5 bases had no gene match. This CDR3 spans 13 amino acids. The CDR3 coding sequence is TGTGCCAGCAGCGGCAGACAGGGATACGAGCAGTACTTC. This sequence encodes CASSGRQGYEQYF.

The rearrangement links TRBV7-2 to TRBJ1-3; D unresolved. The V gene lost 1 base and the J gene lost 2 bases, with 9 bases spanning the gap. Germline V CDR1 and CDR2: SGHTA, FQGNSA. There are 15 residues in the CDR3. The CDR3 DNA reads TGTGCCAGCAGCTTAGTCGGGTCAGCTGGAAACACCATATATTTT. Amino acids: CASSLVGSAGNTIYF.

This clonotype was observed a few times. The DNA for the CDR3 is TGTGCCAGCAGCATCGGGCTAGATTACACCGGGGAGCTGTTTTTT. This translates into CASSIGLDYTGELFF. The chain links TRBV28 to TRBJ2-2, with D unresolved. The CDR3 runs to 15 residues. Germline V gives CDR1 MDHEN, CDR2 SYDVKM. Trimming cost V 6 bases and J 3 bases, with 14 bases left between them.

This chain links TRBV20-1 with TRBJ2-5; 10 bases map to TRBD2. CDR1 is DFQATT and CDR2 is SNEGSKA in the germline V gene (reference sequence). Trimming took 5 bases from V and 5 from J; bases not matched to a gene: 5. The CDR3 length is 13 residues. The CDR3 sequence: CSAVAGGPETQYF. The CDR3 DNA is TGCAGTGCTGTAGCGGGAGGCCCGGAGACCCAGTACTTC.